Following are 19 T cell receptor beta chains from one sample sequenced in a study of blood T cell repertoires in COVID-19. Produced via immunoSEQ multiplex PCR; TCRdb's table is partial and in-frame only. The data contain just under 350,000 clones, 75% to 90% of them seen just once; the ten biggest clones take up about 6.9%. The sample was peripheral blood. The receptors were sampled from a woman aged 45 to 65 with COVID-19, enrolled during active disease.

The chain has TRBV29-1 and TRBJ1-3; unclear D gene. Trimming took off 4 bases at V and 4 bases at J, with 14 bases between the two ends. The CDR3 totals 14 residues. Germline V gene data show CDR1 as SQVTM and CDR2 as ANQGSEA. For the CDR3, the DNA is TGCAGCGTTGCCAGGAGGCCCAGGGGAAACACCATATATTTT. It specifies CSVARRPRGNTIYF.

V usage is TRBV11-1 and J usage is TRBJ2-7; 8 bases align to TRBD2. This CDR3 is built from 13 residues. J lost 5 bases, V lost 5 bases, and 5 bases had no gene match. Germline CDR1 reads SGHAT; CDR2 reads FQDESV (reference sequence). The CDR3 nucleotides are TGTGCCAGCAGCCTCGGACTAGCCCACGAGCAGTACTTC. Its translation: CASSLGLAHEQYF.

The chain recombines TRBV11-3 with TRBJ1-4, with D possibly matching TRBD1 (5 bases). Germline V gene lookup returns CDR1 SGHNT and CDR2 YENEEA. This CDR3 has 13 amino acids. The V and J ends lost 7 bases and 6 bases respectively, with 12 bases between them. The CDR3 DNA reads TGTGCCAGCACACGGGGGGGTGATGAAAAACTGTTTTTT. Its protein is CASTRGGDEKLFF.

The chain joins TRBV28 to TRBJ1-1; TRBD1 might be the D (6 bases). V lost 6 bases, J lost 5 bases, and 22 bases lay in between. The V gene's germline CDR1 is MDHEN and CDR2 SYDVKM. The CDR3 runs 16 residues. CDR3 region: CASRRGGADWRTEAFF. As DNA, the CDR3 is TGTGCCAGCAGGAGGGGGGGGGCGGACTGGCGGACTGAAGCTTTCTTT.

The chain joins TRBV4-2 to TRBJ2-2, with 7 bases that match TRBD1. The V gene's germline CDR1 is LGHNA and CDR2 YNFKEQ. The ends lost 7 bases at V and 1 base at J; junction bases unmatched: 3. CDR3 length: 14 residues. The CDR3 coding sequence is TGTGCCAGCACCCGGACAGGGAACACCGGGGAGCTGTTTTTT. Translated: CASTRTGNTGELFF.

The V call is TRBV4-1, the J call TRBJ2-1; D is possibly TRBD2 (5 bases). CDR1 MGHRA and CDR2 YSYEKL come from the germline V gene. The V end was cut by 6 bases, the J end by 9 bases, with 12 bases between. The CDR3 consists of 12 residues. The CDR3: CASSEMSGEQFF. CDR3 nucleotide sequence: TGCGCCAGCAGTGAGATGAGCGGTGAGCAGTTCTTC.

CDR3 bases: TGTGCCAGTAGTGCCCGGGGTTGGACTGAAGCTTTCTTT. Translation gives CASSARGWTEAFF. This chain connects TRBV19 to TRBJ1-1; unclear D gene. Germline lookup yields CDR1 LNHDA and CDR2 SQIVND (reference sequence). V dropped 5 bases and J dropped 5 bases, with 12 bases sitting between them. This CDR3 spans 13 amino acids. Full variable domain (rest looked up from reference TRBV19 and TRBJ1-1): DGGITQSPKYLFRKEGQNVTLSCEQNLNHDAMYWYRQDPGQGLRLIYYSQIVNDFQKGDIAEGYSVSREKKESFPLTVTSAQKNPTAFYLCASSARGWTEAFFGQGTRLTVV.

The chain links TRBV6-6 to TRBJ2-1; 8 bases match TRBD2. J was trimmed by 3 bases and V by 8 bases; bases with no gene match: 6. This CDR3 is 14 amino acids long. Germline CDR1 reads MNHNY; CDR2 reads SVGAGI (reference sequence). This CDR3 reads CASRVLADYNEQFF. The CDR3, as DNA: TGTGCCAGCCGGGTACTAGCGGACTACAATGAGCAGTTCTTC.

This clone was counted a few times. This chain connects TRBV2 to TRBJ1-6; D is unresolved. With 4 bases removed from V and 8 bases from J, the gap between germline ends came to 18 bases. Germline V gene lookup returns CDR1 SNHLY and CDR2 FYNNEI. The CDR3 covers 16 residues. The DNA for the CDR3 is TGTGCCAGCAGTGTCCCGGGTGGAGTACAAGATTCACCCCTCCACTTT. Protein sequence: CASSVPGGVQDSPLHF.

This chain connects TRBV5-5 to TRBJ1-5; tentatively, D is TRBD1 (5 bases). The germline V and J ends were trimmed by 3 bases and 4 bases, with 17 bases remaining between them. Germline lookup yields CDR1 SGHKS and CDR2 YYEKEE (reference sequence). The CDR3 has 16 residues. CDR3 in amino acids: CASSSIFSGGNQPQHF. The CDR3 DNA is TGTGCCAGCAGCTCAATTTTCTCCGGGGGGAATCAGCCCCAGCATTTT.

CDR3 bases: TGTGCCAGCAGCTTGGGGCGGGAGATGTACGAGCAGTACTTC. Translated, it gives CASSLGREMYEQYF. This chain uses TRBV7-9 with TRBJ2-7; 7 bases are a match to TRBD2. V was clipped by 3 bases and J by 4 bases; unmatched bases: 6. The CDR3 runs 14 residues. The germline CDR1 and CDR2 sequences are SEHNR and FQNEAQ (reference sequence).

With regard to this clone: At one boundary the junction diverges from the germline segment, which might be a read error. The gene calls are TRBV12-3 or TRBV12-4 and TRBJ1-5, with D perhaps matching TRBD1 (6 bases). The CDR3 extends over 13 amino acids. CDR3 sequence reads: CASSLEGGGSRNF. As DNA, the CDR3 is TGTGCCAGCAGTTTAGAGGGGGGGGGCAGTCGGAATTTT.

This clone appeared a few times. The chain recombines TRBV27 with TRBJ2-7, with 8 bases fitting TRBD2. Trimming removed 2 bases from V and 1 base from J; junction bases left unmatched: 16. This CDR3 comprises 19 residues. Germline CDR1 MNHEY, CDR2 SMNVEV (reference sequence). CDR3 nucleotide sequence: TGTGCCAGCAGTTTAGGACGGGAGGGCCTTACGGACACATCCTACGAGCAGTACTTC. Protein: CASSLGREGLTDTSYEQYF.

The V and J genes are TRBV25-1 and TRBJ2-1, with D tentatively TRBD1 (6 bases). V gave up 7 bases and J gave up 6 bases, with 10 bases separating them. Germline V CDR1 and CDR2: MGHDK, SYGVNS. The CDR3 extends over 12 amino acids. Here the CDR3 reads CASTPQGNEQFF. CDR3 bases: TGTGCCAGCACTCCACAGGGCAATGAGCAGTTCTTC.

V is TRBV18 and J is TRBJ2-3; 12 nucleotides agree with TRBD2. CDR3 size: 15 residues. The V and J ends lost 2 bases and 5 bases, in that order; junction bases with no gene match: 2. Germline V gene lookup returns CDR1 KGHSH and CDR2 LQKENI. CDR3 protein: CASSPETSGGDTQYF. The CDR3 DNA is TGTGCCAGCTCACCAGAGACTAGCGGGGGAGATACGCAGTATTTT. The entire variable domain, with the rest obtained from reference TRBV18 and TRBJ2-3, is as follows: NAGVMQNPRHLVRRRGQEARLRCSPMKGHSHVYWYRQLPEEGLKFMVYLQKENIIDESGMPKERFSAEFPKEGPSILRIQQVVRGDSAAYFCASSPETSGGDTQYFGPGTRLTVL.

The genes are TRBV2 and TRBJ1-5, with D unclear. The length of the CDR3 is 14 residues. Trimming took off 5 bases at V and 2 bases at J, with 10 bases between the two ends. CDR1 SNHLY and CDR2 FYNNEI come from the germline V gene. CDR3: CASSSAGGNQPQHF. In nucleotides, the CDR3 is TGTGCCAGCAGTTCCGCCGGGGGCAATCAGCCCCAGCATTTT.

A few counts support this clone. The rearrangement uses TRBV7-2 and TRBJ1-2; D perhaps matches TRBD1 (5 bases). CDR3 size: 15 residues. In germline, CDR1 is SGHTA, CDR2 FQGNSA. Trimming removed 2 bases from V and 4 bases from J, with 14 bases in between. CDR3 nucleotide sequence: TGTGCCAGCAGCTTAAGGACAAAGAGTCCCTATGGCTACACCTTC. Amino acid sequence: CASSLRTKSPYGYTF.

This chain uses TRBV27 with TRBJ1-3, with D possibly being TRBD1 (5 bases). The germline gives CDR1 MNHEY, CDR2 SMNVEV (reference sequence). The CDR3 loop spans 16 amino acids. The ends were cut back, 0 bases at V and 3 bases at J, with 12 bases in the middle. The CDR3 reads CASSLSGAGFGNTIYF. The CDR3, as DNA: TGTGCCAGCAGTTTATCAGGGGCAGGGTTTGGAAACACCATATATTTT.

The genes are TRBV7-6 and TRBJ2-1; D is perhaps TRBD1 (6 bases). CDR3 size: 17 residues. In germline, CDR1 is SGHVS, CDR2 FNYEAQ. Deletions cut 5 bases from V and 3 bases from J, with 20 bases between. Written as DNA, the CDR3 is TGTGCCAGCAGCCCCCGCCAGGGGACCGGGGTCTACAATGAGCAGTTCTTC. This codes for CASSPRQGTGVYNEQFF.